This TCR beta chain is drawn from a study of cytomegalovirus exposure and HLA in healthy donors. The overall study: Membership in the Caucasian-associated ancestry cluster was found for around 81% of nearly 400 genotyped donors.

Donors were nominally healthy when sampled, though unrecorded immune exposures were likely. The PCR employed 60 Vbeta primers together with 13 Jbeta primers. Generated by immunoSEQ multiplex PCR, the TCRdb table keeps only in-frame clones and is missing some. The sample has approximately 140,000 clones; around four fifths are singletons. The sequence came from a woman aged 40-49 years in good health and CMV-seropositive. Sequencing was done on a sample of PBMCs.

The DNA for the CDR3 is TGTGCCAGCAGTTGGGACACAATGAGGGGCTACACCTTC. It specifies CASSWDTMRGYTF. The chain recombines TRBV2 with TRBJ1-2, with D possibly TRBD1 on 6 matching bases. There are 13 residues in the CDR3. V lost 5 bases and J 8 bases, leaving 15 bases between the germline ends. CDR1 and CDR2 (germline): SNHLY, FYNNEI.